A selection of T cell receptor beta chains follows, all from one sample in a study of high-grade serous ovarian cancer treatment subgroups. Clones were sequenced by immunoSEQ multiplex PCR, and TCRdb holds only the in-frame ones, with some missing. Of 7,000 to 10,000 clones listed, 75% to 80% are singletons. What was sequenced was tumor tissue. These receptors all come from a human donor with high-grade serous ovarian cancer. Both conserved end residues are part of each CDR3. Fields, in order: D gene, V gene, clone size, J gene, CDR3 length, CDR3 protein, CDR3 DNA. D genes are given only for firm matches. Some rows have no size entry. The others give once, few or many, or a class for an expanded clone.

d_call: TRBD1; v_call: TRBV11-3; clone_size: .; j_call: TRBJ2-2; cdr3_length: 19; cdr3_aa: CASSPGTGKKKGITGELFF; cdr3_nt: TGTGCCAGCAGCCCGGGGACAGGGAAGAAGAAGGGAATCACCGGGGAGCTGTTTTTT
d_call: TRBD1; v_call: TRBV7-9; clone_size: .; j_call: TRBJ2-7; cdr3_length: 17; cdr3_aa: CASSFIPGDRSSYEQYF; cdr3_nt: TGTGCCAGCAGTTTCATTCCTGGGGACAGGAGCTCCTACGAGCAGTACTTC
d_call: .; v_call: TRBV6-6; clone_size: .; j_call: TRBJ1-1; cdr3_length: 13; cdr3_aa: CASNPGVNTEAFF; cdr3_nt: TGTGCCAGCAATCCAGGGGTGAACACTGAAGCTTTCTTT
d_call: TRBD2; v_call: TRBV10-3; clone_size: .; j_call: TRBJ2-7; cdr3_length: 12; cdr3_aa: CAIKGGGYEQYF; cdr3_nt: TGTGCCATCAAAGGCGGGGGATACGAGCAGTACTTC
d_call: TRBD1; v_call: TRBV11-2; clone_size: .; j_call: TRBJ1-1; cdr3_length: 15; cdr3_aa: CASSYQGALGTEAFF; cdr3_nt: TGTGCCAGCAGCTACCAGGGGGCCTTGGGCACTGAAGCTTTCTTT
d_call: TRBD1; v_call: TRBV7-9; clone_size: few; j_call: TRBJ1-1; cdr3_length: 16; cdr3_aa: CASSLRQGALDTEAFF; cdr3_nt: TGTGCCAGCAGCTTGAGACAGGGGGCCTTGGACACTGAAGCTTTCTTT
d_call: .; v_call: TRBV30; clone_size: .; j_call: TRBJ2-7; cdr3_length: 11; cdr3_aa: CAWRSVYEQYF; cdr3_nt: TGTGCCTGGAGAAGCGTTTACGAGCAGTACTTC
d_call: .; v_call: TRBV7-9; clone_size: .; j_call: TRBJ2-2; cdr3_length: 13; cdr3_aa: CASSFSNTGELFF; cdr3_nt: TGTGCCAGCAGCTTCTCGAACACCGGGGAGCTGTTTTTT
d_call: .; v_call: TRBV5-6; clone_size: .; j_call: TRBJ1-2; cdr3_length: 12; cdr3_aa: CASSSGTGGYTF; cdr3_nt: TGTGCCAGCAGCTCCGGGACGGGGGGCTACACCTTC
d_call: .; v_call: TRBV5-1; clone_size: .; j_call: TRBJ2-2; cdr3_length: 14; cdr3_aa: CASSFSANTGELFF; cdr3_nt: TGCGCCAGCAGCTTCTCTGCGAACACCGGGGAGCTGTTTTTT
d_call: .; v_call: TRBV5-1; clone_size: .; j_call: TRBJ1-1; cdr3_length: 15; cdr3_aa: CASSLEGGLNTEAFF; cdr3_nt: TGCGCCAGCAGCTTGGAGGGGGGCTTGAACACTGAAGCTTTCTTT
d_call: .; v_call: TRBV7-3; clone_size: few; j_call: TRBJ1-1; cdr3_length: 14; cdr3_aa: CASSFTGGGTEAFF; cdr3_nt: TGTGCCAGCAGCTTCACAGGTGGCGGCACTGAAGCTTTCTTT
d_call: .; v_call: TRBV7-9; clone_size: .; j_call: TRBJ2-5; cdr3_length: 16; cdr3_aa: CASSEVRAIQEETQYF; cdr3_nt: TGTGCCAGCAGCGAGGTCCGGGCCATCCAGGAAGAGACCCAGTACTTC
d_call: TRBD1; v_call: TRBV5-1; clone_size: few; j_call: TRBJ1-1; cdr3_length: 16; cdr3_aa: CASSLSRGRMNTEAFF; cdr3_nt: TGCGCCAGCAGCTTGTCTAGGGGGCGGATGAACACTGAAGCTTTCTTT
d_call: TRBD1; v_call: TRBV7-9; clone_size: once; j_call: TRBJ1-4; cdr3_length: 14; cdr3_aa: CASSQTGANEKLFF; cdr3_nt: TGTGCCAGCAGCCAGACAGGGGCTAATGAAAAACTGTTTTTT
d_call: .; v_call: TRBV5-6; clone_size: .; j_call: TRBJ1-2; cdr3_length: 14; cdr3_aa: CASSLEDQNYGYTF; cdr3_nt: TGTGCCAGCAGCTTGGAAGACCAGAACTATGGCTACACCTTC
d_call: TRBD2; v_call: TRBV5-6; clone_size: .; j_call: TRBJ2-7; cdr3_length: 15; cdr3_aa: CASSYSGGLTYEQYF; cdr3_nt: TGTGCCAGCAGCTATAGCGGGGGGCTAACCTACGAGCAGTACTTC
d_call: .; v_call: TRBV30; clone_size: .; j_call: TRBJ2-2; cdr3_length: 15; cdr3_aa: CAWNFGAPSTGELFF; cdr3_nt: TGTGCCTGGAATTTCGGGGCTCCGAGCACCGGGGAGCTGTTTTTT
d_call: .; v_call: TRBV2; clone_size: .; j_call: TRBJ1-4; cdr3_length: 13; cdr3_aa: CASSTGYNEKLFF; cdr3_nt: TGTGCCAGCAGTACGGGCTATAATGAAAAACTGTTTTTT
d_call: TRBD2; v_call: TRBV19; clone_size: .; j_call: TRBJ2-1; cdr3_length: 17; cdr3_aa: CASSTPWTSGGAREQFF; cdr3_nt: TGTGCCAGTAGTACCCCCTGGACTAGCGGGGGGGCAAGGGAGCAGTTCTTC